This T cell receptor beta chain was captured by sequencing in a study of CD8 T cells in Susac syndrome. Random-hexamer reverse transcription was applied to about 0.45 to 1 ug RNA. The amplification used immunoSEQ multiplex PCR on TCR beta CDR3; it spanned 54 Vbeta and 13 Jbeta. Via MiXCR, TCRdb re-called the immunoSEQ multiplex PCR reads, giving one row per CDR3 protein. The sample holds about 180,000 distinct CDR3 sequences, roughly 95% seen once. Sequencing targeted TCR beta in blood CD8+ and CD4+ T cells. Negative isolation yielded CD4+ and CD8+ T cells, and FACS enriched TEMRA cells. This clonotype was sampled from a human donor with multiple sclerosis. Material: CD8+ T cells from PBMCs.

DNA for the CDR3: TGTGCCAGCCAGCTAGGGATAGAGCAGTTCTTC. Its protein is CASQLGIEQFF. The gene calls are TRBV27 and TRBJ2-1; no clear D. The CDR3 runs to 11 residues. Germline V lookup: CDR1 MNHEY, CDR2 SMNVEV (reference sequence). Trimming took 8 bases from V and 10 from J, leaving 12 bases between them.